Only a few counts were recorded for the clone carrying this TCR beta chain. Antigen: not known. This table comes from immunoSEQ multiplex PCR, and its TCRdb copy is limited to in-frame clones, with some not included. The sample contains about 140,000 clones, roughly 90% of which appear only once. V trimming: 3 bases; J trimming: 6 bases; junction bases outside the gene matches: 5. The germline CDR1 and CDR2 sequences are SGHKS and YYEKEE (reference sequence). The CDR3 sequence is 15 residues long. This entry belongs to a study of T cell responses to AZD1222 COVID-19 vaccine. Study-wide results and caveats: Spike-specific TCR breadth and depth both grew after two AZD1222 doses. Spike regions recognized by vaccine-associated CD4 TCRs spanned the protein, led by 160-218 and 743-854.

The chain uses TRBV5-5 and TRBJ2-3, with TRBD2 matching 12 bases. The TCR was taken from an adult in good health. This material consisted of peripheral blood, taken on day 0 of AZD1222 vaccination. The CDR3 sequence is CASSWVLAGGDTQYF. The CDR3 nucleotides read TGTGCCAGCAGCTGGGTCCTAGCGGGAGGGGATACGCAGTATTTT.